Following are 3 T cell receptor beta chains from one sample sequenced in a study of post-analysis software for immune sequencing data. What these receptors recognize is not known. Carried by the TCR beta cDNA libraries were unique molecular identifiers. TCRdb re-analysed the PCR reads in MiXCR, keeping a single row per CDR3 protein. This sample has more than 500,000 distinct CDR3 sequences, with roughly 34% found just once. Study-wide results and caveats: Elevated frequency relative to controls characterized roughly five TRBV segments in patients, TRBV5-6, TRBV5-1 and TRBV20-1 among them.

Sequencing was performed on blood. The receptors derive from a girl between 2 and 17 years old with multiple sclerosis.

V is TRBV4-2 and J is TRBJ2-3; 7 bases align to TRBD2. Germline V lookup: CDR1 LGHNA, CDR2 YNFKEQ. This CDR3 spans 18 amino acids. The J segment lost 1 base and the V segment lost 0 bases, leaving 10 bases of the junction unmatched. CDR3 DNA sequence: TGTGCCAGCAGCCAAGAGTGGCTCCTTACTAGCGGCACAGATACGCAGTATTTT. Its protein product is CASSQEWLLTSGTDTQYF.

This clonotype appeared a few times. DNA for the CDR3: TGTGCCAGCAGCCAAGGCGGTGGTAGCGCCCACGAGCAGTACTTC. Protein: CASSQGGGSAHEQYF. The chain is built from TRBV3-1 and TRBJ2-7, with a possible D match to TRBD2 (5 bases). The germline V gene has CDR1 LGHDT and CDR2 YNNKEL (reference sequence). CDR3 size: 15 residues. V was cut by 1 base and J by 5 bases, with 15 bases left in between.

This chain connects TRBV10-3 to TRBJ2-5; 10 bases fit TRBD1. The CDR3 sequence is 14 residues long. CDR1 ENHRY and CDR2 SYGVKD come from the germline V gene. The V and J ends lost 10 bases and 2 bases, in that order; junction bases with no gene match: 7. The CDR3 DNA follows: TGTGCCACCCGGGCGGACAGGGGGCAAGAGACCCAGTACTTC. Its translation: CATRADRGQETQYF.